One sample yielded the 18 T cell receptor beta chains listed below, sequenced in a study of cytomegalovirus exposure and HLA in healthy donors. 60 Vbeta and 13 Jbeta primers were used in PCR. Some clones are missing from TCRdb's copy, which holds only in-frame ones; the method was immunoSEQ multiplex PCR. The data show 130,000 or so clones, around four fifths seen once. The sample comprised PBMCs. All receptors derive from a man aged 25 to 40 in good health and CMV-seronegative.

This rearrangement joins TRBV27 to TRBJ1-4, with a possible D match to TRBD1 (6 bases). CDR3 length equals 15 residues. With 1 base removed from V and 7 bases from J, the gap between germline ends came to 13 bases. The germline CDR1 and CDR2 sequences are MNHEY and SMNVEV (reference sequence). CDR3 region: CASSLLSGDREKLFF. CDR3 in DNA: TGTGCCAGCAGTTTATTGTCAGGGGATCGTGAAAAACTGTTTTTT.

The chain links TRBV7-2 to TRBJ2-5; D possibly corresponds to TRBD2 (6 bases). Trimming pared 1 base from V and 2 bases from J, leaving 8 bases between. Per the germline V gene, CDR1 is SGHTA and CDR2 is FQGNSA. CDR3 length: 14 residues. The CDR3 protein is CASSLGRAQETQYF. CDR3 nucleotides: TGTGCCAGCAGCTTAGGGAGGGCTCAAGAGACCCAGTACTTC.

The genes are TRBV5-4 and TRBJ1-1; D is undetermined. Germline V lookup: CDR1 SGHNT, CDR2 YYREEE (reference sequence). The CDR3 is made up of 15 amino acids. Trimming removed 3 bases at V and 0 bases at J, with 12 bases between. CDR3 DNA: TGTGCCAGCAGCTCTGCGCGAACCATGAACACTGAAGCTTTCTTT. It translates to CASSSARTMNTEAFF.

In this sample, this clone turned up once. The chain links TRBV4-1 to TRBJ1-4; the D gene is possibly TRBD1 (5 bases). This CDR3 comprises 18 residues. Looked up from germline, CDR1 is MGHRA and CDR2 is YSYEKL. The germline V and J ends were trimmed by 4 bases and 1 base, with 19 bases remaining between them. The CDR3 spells CASSLQLQGLVTNEKLFF. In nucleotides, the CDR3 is TGCGCCAGCAGCCTCCAACTGCAGGGCCTCGTAACTAATGAAAAACTGTTTTTT.

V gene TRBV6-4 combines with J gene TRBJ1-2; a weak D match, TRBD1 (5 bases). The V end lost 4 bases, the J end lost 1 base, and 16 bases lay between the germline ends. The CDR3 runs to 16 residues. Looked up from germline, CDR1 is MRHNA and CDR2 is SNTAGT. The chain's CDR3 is CASSAPDSSLNYGYTF. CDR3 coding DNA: TGTGCCAGCAGTGCCCCTGACAGTAGTCTTAACTATGGCTACACCTTC.

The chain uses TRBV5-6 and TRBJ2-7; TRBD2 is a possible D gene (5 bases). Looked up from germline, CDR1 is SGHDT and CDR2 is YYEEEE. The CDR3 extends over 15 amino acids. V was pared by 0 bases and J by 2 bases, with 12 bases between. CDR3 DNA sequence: TGTGCCAGCAGCTTGGGCCACGGGAAACCCTACGAGCAGTACTTC. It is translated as CASSLGHGKPYEQYF.

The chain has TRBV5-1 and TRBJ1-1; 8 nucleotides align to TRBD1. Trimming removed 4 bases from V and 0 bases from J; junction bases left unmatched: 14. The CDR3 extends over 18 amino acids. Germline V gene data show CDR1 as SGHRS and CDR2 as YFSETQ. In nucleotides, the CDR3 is TGCGCCAGCAGCCTTTACCCCAGGGGGCTATCGCTGAACACTGAAGCTTTCTTT. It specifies CASSLYPRGLSLNTEAFF.

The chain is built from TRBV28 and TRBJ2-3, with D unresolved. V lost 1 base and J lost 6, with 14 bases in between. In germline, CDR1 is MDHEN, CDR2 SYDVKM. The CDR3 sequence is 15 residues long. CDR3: CASSLSEMVGDTQYF. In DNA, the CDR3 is TGTGCCAGCAGTTTATCGGAAATGGTCGGGGATACGCAGTATTTT.

The CDR3 nucleotides read TGTGCCAGCAGCTTGGAAGCCAGGGGAGGGGGCTACACCTTC. It yields the protein CASSLEARGGGYTF. The chain couples TRBV5-6 to TRBJ1-2, with D perhaps matching TRBD1 (6 bases). Trimming took off 0 bases at V and 8 bases at J, with 14 bases between the two ends. This CDR3 spans 14 amino acids. The germline CDR1 and CDR2 sequences are SGHDT and YYEEEE.

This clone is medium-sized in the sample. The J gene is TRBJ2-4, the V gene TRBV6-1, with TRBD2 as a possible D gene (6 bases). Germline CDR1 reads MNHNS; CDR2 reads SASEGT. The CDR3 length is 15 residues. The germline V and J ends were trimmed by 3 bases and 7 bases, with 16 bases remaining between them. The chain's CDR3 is CASSETRGAVNIQYF. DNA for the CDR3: TGTGCCAGCAGTGAGACGCGGGGCGCGGTTAACATTCAGTACTTC.

The CDR3 reads CASSYSAGDNPYEQYF. The CDR3 DNA follows: TGTGCCAGCAGTTACTCGGCTGGGGACAACCCCTACGAGCAGTACTTC. This chain joins TRBV6-5 and TRBJ2-7; perhaps TRBD1 as D (6 bases). Germline lookup yields CDR1 MNHEY and CDR2 SVGAGI. The CDR3 is 16 residues long. V gave up 0 bases and J gave up 2 bases, with 14 bases separating them.

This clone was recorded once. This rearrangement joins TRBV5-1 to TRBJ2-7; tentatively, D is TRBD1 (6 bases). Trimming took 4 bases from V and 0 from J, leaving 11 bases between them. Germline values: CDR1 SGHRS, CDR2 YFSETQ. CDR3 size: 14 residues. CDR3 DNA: TGCGCCAGCAGCAGGACAGTTAGCTCCTACGAGCAGTACTTC. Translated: CASSRTVSSYEQYF. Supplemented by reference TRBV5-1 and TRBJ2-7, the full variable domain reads KAGVTQTPRYLIKTRGQQVTLSCSPISGHRSVSWYQQTPGQGLQFLFEYFSETQRNKGNFPGRFSGRQFSNSRSEMNVSTLELGDSALYLCASSRTVSSYEQYFGPGTRLTVT.

The CDR3 loop is CASSLIAGGTYNEQFF. The CDR3 DNA reads TGTGCCAGCAGCTTAATAGCGGGAGGAACCTACAATGAGCAGTTCTTC. The chain couples TRBV7-9 to TRBJ2-1, with 10 bases lining up with TRBD2. The CDR3 has 16 amino acids. J gave up 2 bases and V 2 bases, and 3 bases lay outside the gene matches. Germline values: CDR1 SEHNR, CDR2 FQNEAQ (reference sequence).

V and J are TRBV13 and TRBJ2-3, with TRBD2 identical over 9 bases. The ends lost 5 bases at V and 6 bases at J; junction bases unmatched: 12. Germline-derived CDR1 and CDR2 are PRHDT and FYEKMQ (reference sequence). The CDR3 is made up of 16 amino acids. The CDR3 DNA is TGTGCCAGCAGCACCTCACCGGGACTAGCTGCCGATACGCAGTATTTT. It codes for CASSTSPGLAADTQYF.

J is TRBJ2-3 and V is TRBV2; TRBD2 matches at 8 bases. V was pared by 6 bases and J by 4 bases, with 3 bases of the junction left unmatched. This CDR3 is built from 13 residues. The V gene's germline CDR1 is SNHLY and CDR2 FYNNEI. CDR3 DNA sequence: TGTGCCAGCAGCGAGCGGGAGTCAGATACGCAGTATTTT. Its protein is CASSERESDTQYF.

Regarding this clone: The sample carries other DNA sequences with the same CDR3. CDR3 sequence: CASSRGQGYGYTF. The CDR3 nucleotides read TGCGCCAGCAGCCGCGGACAGGGGTATGGCTACACCTTC. This chain links TRBV5-1 with TRBJ1-2; 9 positions agree with TRBD1. The CDR3 runs 13 residues. From germline, CDR1 is SGHRS and CDR2 YFSETQ. The J segment lost 5 bases and the V segment lost 4 bases, leaving 3 bases of the junction unmatched.

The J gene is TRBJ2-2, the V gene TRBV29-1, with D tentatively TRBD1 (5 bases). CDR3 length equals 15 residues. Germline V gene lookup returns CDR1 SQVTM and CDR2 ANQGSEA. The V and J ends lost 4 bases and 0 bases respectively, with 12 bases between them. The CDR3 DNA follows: TGCAGCGTTGTGTACGGACACACGAACACCGGGGAGCTGTTTTTT. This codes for CSVVYGHTNTGELFF.

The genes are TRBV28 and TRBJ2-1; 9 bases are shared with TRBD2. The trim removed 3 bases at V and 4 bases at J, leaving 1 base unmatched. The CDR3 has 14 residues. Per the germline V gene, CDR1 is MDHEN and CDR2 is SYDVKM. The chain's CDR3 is CASSLTSGYNEQFF. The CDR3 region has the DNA TGTGCCAGCAGTTTGACTAGCGGATACAATGAGCAGTTCTTC.